This entry lists 6 T cell receptor beta chains sequenced from one sample in a study of T cell changes during pregnancy in multiple sclerosis. The protocol was immunoSEQ multiplex PCR, while the TCRdb copy is restricted to in-frame clones and leaves out a portion. The sample holds more than 100,000 clones, 85% to 95% seen once. This sample comprised peripheral blood, obtained after pregnancy. All receptors come from a female donor with multiple sclerosis, enrolled in a pregnancy study.

This chain links TRBV4-2 with TRBJ2-2; 14 positions agree with TRBD2. V dropped 4 bases and J dropped 4; count of bases not matched to a gene: 5. Germline loops: CDR1 LGHNA, CDR2 YNFKEQ. CDR3 length: 17 residues. CDR3 loop: CASSPGTSGSFTGELFF. CDR3 coding DNA: TGTGCCAGCAGCCCCGGGACTAGCGGGAGTTTCACCGGGGAGCTGTTTTTT.

The gene calls are TRBV30 and TRBJ2-1; TRBD1 matches at 8 bases. Germline V gives CDR1 GTSNPN, CDR2 SVGIG (reference sequence). The CDR3 is made up of 16 amino acids. V was clipped by 0 bases and J by 4 bases; unmatched bases: 8. As DNA, the CDR3 is TGTGCCTGGAGTGTAAGTAGGACAGGGACTTACAATGAGCAGTTCTTC. Residues: CAWSVSRTGTYNEQFF. Drawing the rest from reference TRBV30 and TRBJ2-1, the complete variable domain is SQTIHQWPATLVQPVGSPLSLECTVEGTSNPNLYWYRQAAGRGLQLLFYSVGIGQISSEVPQNLSASRPQDRQFILSSKKLLLSDSGFYLCAWSVSRTGTYNEQFFGPGTRLTVL.

The chain joins TRBV18 to TRBJ1-2; D is uncertain. There are 15 residues in the CDR3. CDR1 KGHSH and CDR2 LQKENI come from the germline V gene. Trimming pared 2 bases from V and 3 bases from J, leaving 13 bases between. CDR3 in DNA: TGTGCCAGCTCACCAGATCGCTACGTTTACTATGGCTACACCTTC. Its protein is CASSPDRYVYYGYTF.

The chain uses TRBV27 and TRBJ1-1; 7 bases line up with TRBD1. Unmatched junction bases numbered 8, after V lost 4 bases and J lost 0 bases. Germline-derived CDR1 and CDR2 are MNHEY and SMNVEV (reference sequence). The CDR3 runs to 16 residues. CDR3 region: CASSYHGTVLNTEAFF. The CDR3 nucleotides read TGTGCCAGCAGTTACCATGGGACAGTCTTGAACACTGAAGCTTTCTTT.

J is TRBJ1-5 and V is TRBV4-1; 8 nucleotides agree with TRBD1. CDR1 and CDR2 (germline): MGHRA, YSYEKL. V lost 0 bases to trimming and J lost 16 bases; unmatched junction nucleotides: 14. The CDR3 length is 15 residues. CDR3 coding DNA: TGCGCCAGCAGCCAAGATGGGGGGACAGGTAGGGCCCGACATTTT. It translates to CASSQDGGTGRARHF.

This clone was detected once. The genes are TRBV7-2 and TRBJ2-5, with 7 bases fitting TRBD1. The germline gives CDR1 SGHTA, CDR2 FQGNSA. The CDR3 length is 17 residues. Trimming removed 3 bases from V and 4 bases from J; junction bases left unmatched: 14. The CDR3 loop is CASSFDDRADYGETQYF. The CDR3 DNA reads TGTGCCAGCAGCTTCGACGACAGGGCGGATTACGGAGAGACCCAGTACTTC.